This T cell receptor (beta chain) is from a study of regulatory T cells in long-lasting Graves disease. Broader study findings: Small sample size may have lowered accuracy.

This clonotype appeared many times. Its antigen is unknown. With iRepertoire HTBI primers and Arm-PCR of CDR3 regions, TCR beta libraries were built. In TCRdb, the multiplex PCR reads were re-called with MiXCR into one record per CDR3 protein. This table holds around 400,000 distinct CDR3 sequences, 12% found once. Time point indicated: newly diagnosed GD, antithyroid drugs for less than 3 months. Extracted PBMC RNA gave rise to the TCR library. V was trimmed by 1 base and J by 2 bases, leaving 14 bases between them. Germline CDR1 LNHDA, CDR2 SQIVND (reference sequence). This CDR3 has 16 amino acids. The sample also formed part of further work on T cells in Graves' hyperthyroidism and ophthalmopathy. That report notes: With the HTBI primer set, the TCR CDR3 went through a first round of RT-PCR.

Sequences were derived from peripheral blood mononuclear cells (PBMCs), sampled at new diagnosis, from a patient treated with antithyroid drugs. This receptor was identified in a woman between 18 and 29 years old with Graves disease. This sequence joins TRBV19 and TRBJ1-1; tentative D call: TRBD1 (5 bases). The DNA of the CDR3 is TGTGCCAGTAGTATAGCCCCGACAGTATTTAACACTGAAGCTTTCTTT. This sequence encodes CASSIAPTVFNTEAFF.